This entry describes one TCR beta chain. Its antigen specificity is not known. No per-base quality is available; no much larger clone lies one base away. CD8 naive samples were obtained by positive selection for CCR7 among CD45RO-negative cells, yielding a CD45RA+CCR7+ population from which TemRA cells were excluded. Donors were healthy HIV-negative adults with no recently reported acute infections or vaccinations. Every donor was a Caucasian adult residing in Nashville, Tennessee, USA. Blood was obtained by leukapheresis, after which PBMCs were separated by Ficoll-Histopaque density gradient centrifugation and cryopreserved in liquid nitrogen vapor phase. Purity and quantity of every magnetically sorted T cell population were checked by analytical flow cytometry. Genomic DNA was isolated from each sorted fraction and quantified by UV absorbance on a Nanodrop 2000c. The sample originates from a study of shared clonotypes between healthy human individuals (dated by TCRdb to 2018 to 2020). Study-level background: A couple of women and three men aged 18 to 49 years were included in the cohort. For each donor, three plates each were used for CD4 naive and CD4 memory, two plates were used for CD8 naive, and one plate was used for CD8 memory. To estimate repertoire size and how much clonotypes are shared between individuals, the study performed deep sequencing of blood TCR repertoires from roughly five healthy adults. Different laboratories and diverse techniques were used to prepare libraries and sequence TCR repertoires, to increase sequencing depth and limit assay-specific biases. Leukapheresis yielded between about 0.9 and 9 billion PBMCs per donor.

TCR CDR3 regions were amplified from genomic DNA by multiplex PCR using the deep immunoSEQ assay. Extracted genomic DNA from each cell subset was spread evenly across all wells of several immunoSEQ 96-well plates, with each plate serving as a replicate. Each replicate PCR for sorted subsets received approximately 220 ng genomic DNA, equal to roughly 30,000 T cell genomes. The purified libraries were quantified using a Qubit 3.0 fluorometer, sized with a Bioanalyzer 2100, and then quantified again using the KAPA Library Quantification kit. A separate single-read 150-cycle Illumina NextSeq 550 flow cell was used to sequence each immunoSEQ 96-well plate. Under the source paper's analysis protocol: Because only junctional sequences without quality scores were contained in the immunoSEQ output, filtering matching that applied to full-length reads could not be performed. Sequences were annotated with PyIR, a Python wrapper for IgBLAST v1.9, and V/J genes and CDR3 were assigned using IMGT germline references. Reads were removed for weak V/J assignments (E-value above 1e-6), missing CDR3, stop codons, out-of-frame junctions, or ambiguous translated residues. V3J clonotypes were defined as sequences sharing the same inferred V gene, J gene, and CDR3 amino acid sequence. Percentage overlap between repertoires was computed as shared unique clonotypes divided by the size of the smaller repertoire. RTK rarefaction, the Chao1 estimator, and Recon v2.1 estimates of unobserved clonotypes were used to assess repertoire richness. Generation probabilities were computed with OLGA for all TCRbeta clonotypes obtained by the gDNA method from several donors. The source is immuneACCESS, and TCRdb retained only in-frame sequences with V and J called. Part of the clones is not carried over; for the studies checked, unresolved V genes explain less than half of this, and the remainder is unexplained. V and J calls and clone size are those listed in that table; D and trimming were worked out from the DNA. The sample records roughly 550,000 clones, over 95% of which are singletons. The ten largest clones capture less than 0.13% of the sample.

Based on the germline V gene, the CDR1 and CDR2 sequences are SGHVS and FQNEAQ. The junction shows trimming of 1 base on V and 1 base on J, and the gene matches do not reach 7 bases of it. CDR3 length: 17 amino acids, cysteine to phenylalanine. Only the CDR3 region is kept as DNA, spanning 51 bases read in frame from base 1. Points the paper makes about the study in general: Only blood was sampled, and tissue TCR repertoires likely differ from those in blood. Clonotypes shared by all four sorted-subset donors showed higher generation probabilities than non-shared clonotypes. Based on pairwise subsampling, the degree of clonotype sharing among donors was expected to be affected by sequencing depth. When several donors were compared, the shared fraction of clonotypes was roughly 5% for naive CD4, around 3.6% for naive CD8, about 2.5% for memory CD4, and about 0.36% for memory CD8. Larger estimated clonotype richness was generally found for naive subsets than for memory subsets. Incomplete sequencing was indicated by rarefaction of sorted-subset datasets, despite the large sequencing depth. Because the study included a small number of donors, the genetic and exposure-history diversity represented was limited.

The sequencing input was naive CD8+ T cells sorted from blood. This specimen's cell subset or site label, per the study, means: CD45RA+CCR7+. The sequence is built from TRBV7-8 and TRBJ2-1, with 7 central nucleotides matching TRBD1. This clonotype was sampled from a woman aged 25 to 45 in good health. CDR3 reads: CASSLVSWDRSYNEQFF. Read as DNA, the sequence is TGTGCCAGCAGCTTAGTTTCCTGGGACAGATCCTACAATGAGCAGTTCTTC. With all but the CDR3 taken from the reference TRBV7-8 and TRBJ2-1 genes, the full variable domain is: GAGVSQSPRYKVAKRGQDVALRCDPISGHVSLFWYQQALGQGPEFLTYFQNEAQLDKSGLPSDRFFAERPEGSVSTLKIQRTQQEDSAVYLCASSLVSWDRSYNEQFFGPGTRLTVL.